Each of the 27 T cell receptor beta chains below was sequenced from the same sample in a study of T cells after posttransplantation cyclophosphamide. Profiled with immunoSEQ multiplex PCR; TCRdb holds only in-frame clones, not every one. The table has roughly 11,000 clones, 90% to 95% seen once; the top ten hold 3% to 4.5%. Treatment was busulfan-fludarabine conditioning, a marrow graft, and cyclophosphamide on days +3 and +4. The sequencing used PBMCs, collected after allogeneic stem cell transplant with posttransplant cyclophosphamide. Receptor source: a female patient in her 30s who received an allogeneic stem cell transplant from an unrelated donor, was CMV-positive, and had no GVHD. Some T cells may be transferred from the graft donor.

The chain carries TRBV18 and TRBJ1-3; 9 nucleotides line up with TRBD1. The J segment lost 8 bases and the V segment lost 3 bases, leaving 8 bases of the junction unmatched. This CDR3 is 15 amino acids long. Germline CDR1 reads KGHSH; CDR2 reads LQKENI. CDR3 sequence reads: CASSPTDRGKDTIYF. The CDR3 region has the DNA TGTGCCAGCTCACCGACCGACAGGGGGAAGGACACCATATATTTT.

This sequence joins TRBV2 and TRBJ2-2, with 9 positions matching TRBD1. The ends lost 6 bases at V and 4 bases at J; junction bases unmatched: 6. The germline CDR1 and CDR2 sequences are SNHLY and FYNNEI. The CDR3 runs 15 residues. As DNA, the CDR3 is TGTGCCAGCAGGACGGAGACAGGGGGCACCGGGGAGCTGTTTTTT. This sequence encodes CASRTETGGTGELFF.

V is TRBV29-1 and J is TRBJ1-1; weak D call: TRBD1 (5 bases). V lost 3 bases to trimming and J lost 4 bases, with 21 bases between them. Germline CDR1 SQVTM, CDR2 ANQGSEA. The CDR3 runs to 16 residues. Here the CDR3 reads CSVDWGSLKRGTEAFF. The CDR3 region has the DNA TGCAGCGTTGATTGGGGGAGCCTTAAGCGGGGCACTGAAGCTTTCTTT.

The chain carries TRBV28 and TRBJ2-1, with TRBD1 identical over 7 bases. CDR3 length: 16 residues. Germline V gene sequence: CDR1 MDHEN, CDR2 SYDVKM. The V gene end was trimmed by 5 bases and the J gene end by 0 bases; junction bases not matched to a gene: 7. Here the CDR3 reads CASSLSTGISYNEQFF. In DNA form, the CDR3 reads TGTGCCAGCAGTCTCTCGACAGGGATCTCCTACAATGAGCAGTTCTTC.

This CDR3 reads CASSLKGGGHEQFF. DNA for the CDR3: TGCGCCAGCAGCTTGAAAGGGGGCGGCCATGAGCAGTTCTTC. The rearrangement joins TRBV5-1 to TRBJ2-1; 7 nucleotides align to TRBD1. V was pared by 1 base and J by 8 bases, with 6 bases of the junction left unmatched. This CDR3 has 14 amino acids. Germline-derived CDR1 and CDR2 are SGHRS and YFSETQ.

The CDR3 reads CASSRGSGELFF. In DNA form, the CDR3 reads TGTGCCAGCTCACGAGGGTCCGGGGAGCTGTTTTTT. The chain has TRBV18 and TRBJ2-2, with D tentatively TRBD2 (5 bases). The CDR3 loop spans 12 amino acids. The ends were cut back, 4 bases at V and 6 bases at J, with 6 bases in the middle. Germline V CDR1 and CDR2: KGHSH, LQKENI.

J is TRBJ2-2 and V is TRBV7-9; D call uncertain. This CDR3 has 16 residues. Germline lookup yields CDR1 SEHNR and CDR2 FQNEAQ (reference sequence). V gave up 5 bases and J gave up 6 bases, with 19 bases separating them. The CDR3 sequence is CASSQVGHSQAGELFF. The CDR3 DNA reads TGTGCCAGCAGCCAAGTAGGCCACAGCCAAGCCGGGGAGCTGTTTTTT.

CDR3 sequence: CASSLWQGLGNEKLFF. The CDR3 coding sequence is TGTGCCAGCAGTTTATGGCAGGGACTCGGTAATGAAAAACTGTTTTTT. The chain recombines TRBV28 with TRBJ1-4; D might be TRBD1 (5 bases). V was trimmed by 0 bases and J by 4 bases, leaving 12 bases between them. The germline V gene has CDR1 MDHEN and CDR2 SYDVKM. The CDR3 loop spans 16 amino acids.

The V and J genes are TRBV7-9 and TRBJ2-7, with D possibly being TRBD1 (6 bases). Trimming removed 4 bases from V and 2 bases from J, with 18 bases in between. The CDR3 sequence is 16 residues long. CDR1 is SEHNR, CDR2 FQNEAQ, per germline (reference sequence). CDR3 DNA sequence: TGTGCCAGCAGCTCAGAACAGGGAGCTACAGCCTACGAGCAGTACTTC. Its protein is CASSSEQGATAYEQYF.

Here the CDR3 DNA reads TGTGCCAGCAGCGTGGGGGGGGTTTGGGGAAGCGGCGGCCCAGATACGCAGTATTTT. Its protein product is CASSVGGVWGSGGPDTQYF. This chain uses TRBV9 with TRBJ2-3, with 7 bases identical to TRBD2. V was clipped by 2 bases and J by 4 bases; unmatched bases: 19. The germline gives CDR1 SGDLS, CDR2 YYNGEE. This CDR3 is 19 amino acids long.

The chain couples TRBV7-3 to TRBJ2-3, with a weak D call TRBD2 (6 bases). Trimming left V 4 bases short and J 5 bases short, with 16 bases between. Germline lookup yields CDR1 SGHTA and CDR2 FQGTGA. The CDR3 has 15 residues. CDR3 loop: CASSSGTPGLDTQYF. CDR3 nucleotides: TGTGCCAGCAGCTCCGGGACTCCTGGGTTAGATACGCAGTATTTT.

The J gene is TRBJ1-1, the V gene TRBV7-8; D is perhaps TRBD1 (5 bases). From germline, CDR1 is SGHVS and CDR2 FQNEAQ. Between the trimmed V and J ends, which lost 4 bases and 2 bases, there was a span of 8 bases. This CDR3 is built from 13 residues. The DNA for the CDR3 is TGTGCCAGCAGCTGGGGCGGCAACACTGAAGCTTTCTTT. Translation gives CASSWGGNTEAFF.

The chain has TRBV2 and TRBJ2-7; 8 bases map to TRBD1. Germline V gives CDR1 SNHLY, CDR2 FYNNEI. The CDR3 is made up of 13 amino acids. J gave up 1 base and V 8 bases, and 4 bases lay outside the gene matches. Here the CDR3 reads CASRTGYSYEQYF. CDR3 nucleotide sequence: TGTGCCAGCCGGACAGGGTATTCCTACGAGCAGTACTTC.

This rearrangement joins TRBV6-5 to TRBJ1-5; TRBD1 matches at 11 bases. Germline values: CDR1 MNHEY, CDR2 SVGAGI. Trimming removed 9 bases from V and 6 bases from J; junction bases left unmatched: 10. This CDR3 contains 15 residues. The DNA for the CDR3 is TGTGCCAGTTCCGGGACAGGGGGAATTCTTCAGCCCCAGCATTTT. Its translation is CASSGTGGILQPQHF.

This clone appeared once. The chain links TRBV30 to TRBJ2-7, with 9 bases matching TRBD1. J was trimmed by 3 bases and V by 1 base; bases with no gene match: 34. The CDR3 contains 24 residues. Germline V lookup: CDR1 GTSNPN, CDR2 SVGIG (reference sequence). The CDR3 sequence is CAWSARTGVVSPRPPRGKFYEQYF. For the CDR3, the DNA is TGTGCCTGGAGTGCTCGGACAGGGGTGGTTAGTCCCCGTCCTCCGCGGGGAAAATTCTACGAGCAGTACTTC.

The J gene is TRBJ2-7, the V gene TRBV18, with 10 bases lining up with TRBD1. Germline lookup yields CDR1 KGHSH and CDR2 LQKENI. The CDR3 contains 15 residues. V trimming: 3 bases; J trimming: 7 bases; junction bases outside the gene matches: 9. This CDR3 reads CASSPRQGAQGEQYF. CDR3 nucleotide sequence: TGTGCCAGCTCACCTCGACAGGGGGCGCAGGGAGAGCAGTACTTC.

Here the CDR3 DNA reads TGTGCCAGCAGCTTACCCAGGGGTGGGTACGAGCAGTACTTC. Amino acid sequence: CASSLPRGGYEQYF. V usage is TRBV11-2 and J usage is TRBJ2-7, with D maybe TRBD1 (6 bases). Germline CDR1 reads SGHAT; CDR2 reads FQNNGV. V lost 2 bases, J lost 4 bases, and 12 bases lay in between. The CDR3 is 14 amino acids.

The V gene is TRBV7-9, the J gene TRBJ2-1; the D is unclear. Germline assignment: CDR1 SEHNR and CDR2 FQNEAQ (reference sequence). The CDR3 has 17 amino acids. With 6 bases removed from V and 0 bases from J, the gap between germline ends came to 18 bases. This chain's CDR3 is CASSHPPSETSYNEQFF. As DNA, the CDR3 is TGTGCCAGCAGTCACCCCCCTAGTGAGACCTCCTACAATGAGCAGTTCTTC.

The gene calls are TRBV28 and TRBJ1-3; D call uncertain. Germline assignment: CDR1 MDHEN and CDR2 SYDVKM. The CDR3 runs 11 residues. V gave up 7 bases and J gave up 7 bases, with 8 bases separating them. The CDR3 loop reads CASNTRNTIYF. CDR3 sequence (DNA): TGTGCCAGCAATACCCGGAACACCATATATTTT.

The CDR3 DNA reads as TGTGCCAGCTCACATGACAAGTCGGTCGCTGAAGCTTTCTTT. Protein sequence: CASSHDKSVAEAFF. The genes are TRBV18 and TRBJ1-1; D remains unclear. The CDR3 contains 14 residues. From germline, CDR1 is KGHSH and CDR2 LQKENI. V was clipped by 4 bases and J by 6 bases, with 15 bases between them.

The CDR3 protein is CASGAKDRVYGYTF. DNA of the CDR3: TGCGCCAGCGGGGCTAAGGACAGAGTCTATGGCTACACCTTC. The chain links TRBV5-1 to TRBJ1-2, with a tentative D call TRBD1 (6 bases). V was trimmed by 7 bases and J by 4 bases, leaving 17 bases between them. The CDR3 extends over 14 amino acids. The V gene's germline CDR1 is SGHRS and CDR2 YFSETQ.

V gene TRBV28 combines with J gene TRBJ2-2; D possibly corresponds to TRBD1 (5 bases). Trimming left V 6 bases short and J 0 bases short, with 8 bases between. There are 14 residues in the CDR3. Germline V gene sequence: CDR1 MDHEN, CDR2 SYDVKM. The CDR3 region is CASSQGSNTGELFF. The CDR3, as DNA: TGTGCCAGCAGCCAGGGTTCGAACACCGGGGAGCTGTTTTTT. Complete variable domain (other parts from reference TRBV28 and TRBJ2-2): DVKVTQSSRYLVKRTGEKVFLECVQDMDHENMFWYRQDPGLGLRLIYFSYDVKMKEKGDIPEGYSVSREKKERFSLILESASTNQTSMYLCASSQGSNTGELFFGEGSRLTVL.

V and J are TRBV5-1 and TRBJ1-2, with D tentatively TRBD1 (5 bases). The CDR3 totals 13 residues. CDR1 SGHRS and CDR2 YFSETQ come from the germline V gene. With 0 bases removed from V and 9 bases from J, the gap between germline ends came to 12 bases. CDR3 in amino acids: CASSLEGAQSYTF. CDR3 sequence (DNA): TGCGCCAGCAGCTTGGAAGGGGCTCAGAGCTACACCTTC.

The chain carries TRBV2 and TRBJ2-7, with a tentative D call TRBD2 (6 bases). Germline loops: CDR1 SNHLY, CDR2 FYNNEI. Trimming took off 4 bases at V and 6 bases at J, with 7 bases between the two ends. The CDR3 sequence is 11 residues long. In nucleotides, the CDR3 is TGTGCCAGCAGTGGGGGGGTCGAGCAGTACTTC. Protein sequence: CASSGGVEQYF.

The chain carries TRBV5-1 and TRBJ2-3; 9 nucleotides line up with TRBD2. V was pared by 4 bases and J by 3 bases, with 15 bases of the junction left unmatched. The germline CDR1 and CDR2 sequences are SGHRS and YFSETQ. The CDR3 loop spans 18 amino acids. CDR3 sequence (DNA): TGCGCCAGCAGCCCCTGGTATGGGGCGGGAGGGGGGACAGATACGCAGTATTTT. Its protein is CASSPWYGAGGGTDTQYF.

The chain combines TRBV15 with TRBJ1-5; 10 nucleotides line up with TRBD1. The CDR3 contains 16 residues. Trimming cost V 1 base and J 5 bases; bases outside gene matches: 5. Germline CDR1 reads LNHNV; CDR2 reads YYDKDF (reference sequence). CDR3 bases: TGTGCCACCAGCAGAGGAGGACAGGGGGTTCATCAGCCCCAGCATTTT. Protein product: CATSRGGQGVHQPQHF.

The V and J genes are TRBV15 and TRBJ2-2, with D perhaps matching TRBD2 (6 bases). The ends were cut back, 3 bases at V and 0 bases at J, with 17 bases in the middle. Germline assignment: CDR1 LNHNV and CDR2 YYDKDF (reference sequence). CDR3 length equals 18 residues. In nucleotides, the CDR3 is TGTGCCACCAGCAGGGGACCGGGACTCTCTTCGAACACCGGGGAGCTGTTTTTT. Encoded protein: CATSRGPGLSSNTGELFF.